The source of this T cell receptor beta chain is a study of CXCR3-negative and CXCR3-positive naive CD8 T cells. Study outcomes and limitations: CXCR3-positive naive cells had TRB CDR3s that were more hydrophobic than CXCR3-negative naive cells had.

Each TRB cDNA library was prepared by 5' RACE (with UMI labels). TCRdb reprocessed the 5' RACE reads and stores each CDR3 protein as one record, lacking DNA. The specimen's table records 40,000 to 50,000 distinct CDR3 sequences. The CDR3 consists of 16 residues. Germline assignment: CDR1 DFQATT and CDR2 SNEGSKA (reference sequence). Of note for this clonotype: Its antigen remains unidentified.

Using triplicate sorts, some 300,000 cells were collected each time from every CD8+ T cell subset. CD45RO-CCR7+CD27+CD95- was the phenotype of naive CD8+ T cells. The sequenced sample consisted of naive CXCR3- CD8+ T cells from blood. Noted subset: CD45RO-CCR7+CD27+CD95- naive CD8+ T cells lacking CXCR3 (TNR3-). The clonotype originates from a human donor in good health. Some clones in this sample may be carry-over from other donors' samples. The chain uses TRBV20-1 and TRBJ1-2; the D call from TCRdb, TRBD1, cannot be confirmed without DNA. This CDR3 reads CSALLPTGTGDHGYTF.